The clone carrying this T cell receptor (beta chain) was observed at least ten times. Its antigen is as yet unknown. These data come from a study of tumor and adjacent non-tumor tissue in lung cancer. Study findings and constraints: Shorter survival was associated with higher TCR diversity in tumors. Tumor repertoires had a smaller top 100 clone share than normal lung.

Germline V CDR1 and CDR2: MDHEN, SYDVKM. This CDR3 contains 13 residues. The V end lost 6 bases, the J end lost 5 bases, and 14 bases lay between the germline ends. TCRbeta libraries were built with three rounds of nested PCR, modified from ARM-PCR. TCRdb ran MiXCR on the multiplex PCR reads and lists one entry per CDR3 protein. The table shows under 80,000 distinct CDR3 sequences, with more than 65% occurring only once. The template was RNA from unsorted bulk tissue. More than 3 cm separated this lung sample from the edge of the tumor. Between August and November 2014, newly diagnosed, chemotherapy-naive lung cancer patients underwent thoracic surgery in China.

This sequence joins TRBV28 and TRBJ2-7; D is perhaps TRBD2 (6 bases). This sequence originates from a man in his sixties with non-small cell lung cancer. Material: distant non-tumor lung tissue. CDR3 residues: CASRGEVRNEQYF. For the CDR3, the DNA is TGTGCCAGCAGAGGGGAGGTGAGGAACGAGCAGTACTTC.